The clone carrying this T cell receptor (beta chain) was seen more than once but under ten times. One entry per CDR3 protein, called by TCRdb with MiXCR from the RT-PCR reads. Among about 700,000 distinct CDR3 sequences listed, 14% were seen once. This CDR3 spans 13 amino acids. Trimming pared 3 bases from V and 5 bases from J, leaving 9 bases between. CDR1 and CDR2 from the germline V gene are SGHKS and YYEKEE (reference sequence). Sequences were obtained from memory CD4+ T cells from blood. This clonotype originated in a female donor in good health, serving as a healthy control. V gene TRBV5-5 combines with J gene TRBJ2-1, with a tentative D call TRBD1 (5 bases). DNA of the CDR3: TGTGCCAGCAGCTCCGTGGGGCACAATGAGCAGTTCTTC. Its protein is CASSSVGHNEQFF.